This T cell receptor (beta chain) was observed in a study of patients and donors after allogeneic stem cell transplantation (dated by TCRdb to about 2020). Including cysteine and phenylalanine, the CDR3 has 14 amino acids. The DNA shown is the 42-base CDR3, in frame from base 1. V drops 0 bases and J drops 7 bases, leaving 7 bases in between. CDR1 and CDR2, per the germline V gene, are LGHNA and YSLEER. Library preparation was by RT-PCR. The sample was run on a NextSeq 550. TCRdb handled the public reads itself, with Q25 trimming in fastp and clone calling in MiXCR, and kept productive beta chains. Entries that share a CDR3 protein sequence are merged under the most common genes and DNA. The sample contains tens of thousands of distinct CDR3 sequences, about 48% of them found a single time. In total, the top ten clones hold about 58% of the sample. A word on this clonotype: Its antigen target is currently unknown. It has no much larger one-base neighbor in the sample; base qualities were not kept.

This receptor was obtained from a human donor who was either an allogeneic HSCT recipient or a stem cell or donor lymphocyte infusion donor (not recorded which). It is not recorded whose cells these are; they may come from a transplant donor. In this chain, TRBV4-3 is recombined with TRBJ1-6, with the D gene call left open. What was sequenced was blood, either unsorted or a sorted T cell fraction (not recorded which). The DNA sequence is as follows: TGCGCCAGCAGCCAAGAGGGAATAAATTCACCCCTCCACTTT. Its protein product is CASSQEGINSPLHF.